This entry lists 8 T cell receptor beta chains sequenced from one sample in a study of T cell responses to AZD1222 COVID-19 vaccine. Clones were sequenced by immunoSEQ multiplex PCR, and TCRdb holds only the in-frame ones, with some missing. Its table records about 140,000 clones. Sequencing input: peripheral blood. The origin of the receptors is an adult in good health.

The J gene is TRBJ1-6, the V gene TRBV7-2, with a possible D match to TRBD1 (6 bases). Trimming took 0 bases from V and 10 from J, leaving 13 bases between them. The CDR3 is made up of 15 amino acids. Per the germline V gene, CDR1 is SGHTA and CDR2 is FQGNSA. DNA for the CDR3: TGTGCCAGCAGCTTAGCGTCAGGGGTAGGCTCACCCCTCCACTTT. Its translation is CASSLASGVGSPLHF.

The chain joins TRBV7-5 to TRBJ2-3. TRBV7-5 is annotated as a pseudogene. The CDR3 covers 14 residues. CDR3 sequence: CVRSLKDSPDTQYF. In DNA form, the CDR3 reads TGTGTCAGAAGCTTGAAGGATTCCCCAGATACGCAGTATTTT.

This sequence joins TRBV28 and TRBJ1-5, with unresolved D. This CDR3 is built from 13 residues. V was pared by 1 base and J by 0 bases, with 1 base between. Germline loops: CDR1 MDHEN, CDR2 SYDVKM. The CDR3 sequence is CASSLYSNQPQHF. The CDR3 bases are TGTGCCAGCAGTTTATATAGCAATCAGCCCCAGCATTTT.

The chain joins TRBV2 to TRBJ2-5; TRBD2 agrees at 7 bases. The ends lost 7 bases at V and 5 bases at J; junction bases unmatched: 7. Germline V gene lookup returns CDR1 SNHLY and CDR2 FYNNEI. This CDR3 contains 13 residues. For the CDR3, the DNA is TGTGCCAGCACTCAAGGGAGGGTTGAGACCCAGTACTTC. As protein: CASTQGRVETQYF.

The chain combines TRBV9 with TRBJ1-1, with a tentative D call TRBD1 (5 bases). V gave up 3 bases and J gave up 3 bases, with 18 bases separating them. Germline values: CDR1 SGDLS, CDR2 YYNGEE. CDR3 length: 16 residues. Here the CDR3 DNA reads TGTGCCAGCAGCGCTGACTCCCGGAGGGGATACACTGAAGCTTTCTTT. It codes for CASSADSRRGYTEAFF.

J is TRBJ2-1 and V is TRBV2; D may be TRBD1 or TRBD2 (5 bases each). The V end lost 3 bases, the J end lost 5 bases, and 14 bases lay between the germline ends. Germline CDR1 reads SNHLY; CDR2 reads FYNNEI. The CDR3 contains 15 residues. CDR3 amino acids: CASSEMQGPHNEQFF. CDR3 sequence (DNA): TGTGCCAGCAGTGAGATGCAGGGACCACACAATGAGCAGTTCTTC.

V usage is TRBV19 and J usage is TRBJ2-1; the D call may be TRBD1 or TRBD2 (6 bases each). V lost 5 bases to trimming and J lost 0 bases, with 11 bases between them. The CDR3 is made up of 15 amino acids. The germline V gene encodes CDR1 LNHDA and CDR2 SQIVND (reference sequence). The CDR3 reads CASSRGPSSYNEQFF. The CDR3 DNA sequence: TGTGCCAGTAGTCGGGGGCCGAGCTCCTACAATGAGCAGTTCTTC. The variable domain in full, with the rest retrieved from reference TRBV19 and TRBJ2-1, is DGGITQSPKYLFRKEGQNVTLSCEQNLNHDAMYWYRQDPGQGLRLIYYSQIVNDFQKGDIAEGYSVSREKKESFPLTVTSAQKNPTAFYLCASSRGPSSYNEQFFGPGTRLTVL.

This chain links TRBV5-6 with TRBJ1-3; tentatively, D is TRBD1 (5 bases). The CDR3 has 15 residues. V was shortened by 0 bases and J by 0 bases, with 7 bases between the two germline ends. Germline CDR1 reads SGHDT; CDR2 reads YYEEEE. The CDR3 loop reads CASSLGGGSGNTIYF. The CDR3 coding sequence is TGTGCCAGCAGCTTGGGTGGGGGCTCTGGAAACACCATATATTTT. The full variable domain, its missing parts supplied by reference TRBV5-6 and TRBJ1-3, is DAGVTQSPTHLIKTRGQQVTLRCSPKSGHDTVSWYQQALGQGPQFIFQYYEEEERQRGNFPDRFSGHQFPNYSSELNVNALLLGDSALYLCASSLGGGSGNTIYFGEGSWLTVV.